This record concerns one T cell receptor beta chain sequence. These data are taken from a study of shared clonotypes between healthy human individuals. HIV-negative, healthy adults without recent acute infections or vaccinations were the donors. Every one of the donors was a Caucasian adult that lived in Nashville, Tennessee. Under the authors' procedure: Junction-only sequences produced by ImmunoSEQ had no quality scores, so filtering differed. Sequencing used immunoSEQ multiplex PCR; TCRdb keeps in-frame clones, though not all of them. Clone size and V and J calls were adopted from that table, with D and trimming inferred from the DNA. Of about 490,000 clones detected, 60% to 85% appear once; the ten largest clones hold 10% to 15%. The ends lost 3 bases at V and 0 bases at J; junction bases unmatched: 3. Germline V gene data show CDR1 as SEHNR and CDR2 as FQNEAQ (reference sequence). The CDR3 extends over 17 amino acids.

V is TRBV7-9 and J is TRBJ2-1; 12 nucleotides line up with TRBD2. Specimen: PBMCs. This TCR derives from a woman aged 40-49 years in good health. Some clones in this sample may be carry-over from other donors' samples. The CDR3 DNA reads TGTGCCAGCAGCTTTGCTAGCGGGAGGGCCTCCTACAATGAGCAGTTCTTC. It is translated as CASSFASGRASYNEQFF.